The rows below give T cell receptor beta chains drawn from one sample of a study of blood T cell repertoires in COVID-19. The data were produced by immunoSEQ multiplex PCR, yet TCRdb's version contains in-frame clones alone and is incomplete. Of around 100,000 clones detected, about 80% appear once; the ten largest clones hold around 30%. The sample was peripheral blood. The receptor set was obtained from a man aged 70-80 years with active or convalescent COVID-19. The conserved cysteine and the conserved F or W are not part of the CDR3 here.

TRBV24-1	TRBJ2-3	ATSLGGISTDTQY
TRBV3-1/TRBV3-2	TRBJ2-2	ASSHLAGKSGELF
TRBV5-4	TRBJ2-1	ASSLWGEAYNEQF
TRBV5-4	TRBJ2-7	ASSRAGGPFEQY
TRBV6-1	TRBJ1-6	ASRESGTTPNSPLH
TRBV10-3	TRBJ1-5	AISEESNQPQH
TRBV5-4	TRBJ2-2	ASSPGQGIANTGELF
TRBV7-9	TRBJ2-3	ASSPKTADTQY
TRBV28	TRBJ2-7	ASSPEGTGSYEQY
TRBV7-8	TRBJ2-3	ASSLVPTSGGTDTQY
TRBV25-1	TRBJ1-2	ASSFDRGISYGYT
TRBV3-1/TRBV3-2	TRBJ2-2	ASSPGGRTGELF
TRBV3-1/TRBV3-2	TRBJ1-2	ASRPGTGGRGYT
TRBV2	TRBJ1-5	ASDRGFLGGGNQPQH
TRBV29-1	TRBJ2-7	SAMDSPYEQY
TRBV18	TRBJ1-6	ASSPQGFDNSPLH
TRBV7-8	TRBJ1-5	ASSLQTARQPQH
TRBV6-4	TRBJ1-2	ASSDLEGGGYGYT
TRBV30	TRBJ1-1	AWMNLGFRGDTEAF
TRBV24-1	TRBJ2-1	ATSDQTSGGTNEQF
TRBV5-1	TRBJ2-2	ASSPTVNTGELF
TRBV24-1	TRBJ1-2	ATRTRDRVHYGYT
TRBV3-1/TRBV3-2	TRBJ2-7	ASSQALAGFREQY
TRBV6-1	TRBJ1-1	ASSGGTGERDTEAF
TRBV5-1	TRBJ1-2	ASSLFRQGGGYT
TRBV25-1	TRBJ2-1	ASSEATYNEQF
TRBV5-5	TRBJ1-4	ASSISPGGRTNEKLF
TRBV6-5	TRBJ1-4	ASRDTQREKLF
TRBV18	TRBJ2-3	ASSPNTGTDTQY
TRBV29-1	TRBJ1-2	SVRPGSGGYT
TRBV18	TRBJ1-1	ASSRALTGDTEAF
TRBV18	TRBJ2-1	ASSPGQGAINEQF
TRBV18	TRBJ1-1	ASSPGQDTEAF
TRBV9	TRBJ1-2	ASSERQGPYGYT
TRBV4-2	TRBJ2-2	ASSRRTSGGADTGELF
TRBV27	TRBJ1-1	ASSLQRPGAEAF
TRBV9	TRBJ2-1	ASSMTQGNEQF
TRBV27	TRBJ2-1	ASSLTMGDSSYNEQF
TRBV6-5	TRBJ1-2	ASNFDSNYGYT
TRBV16	TRBJ1-5	ASSPLGGGQPQH
TRBV20-1	TRBJ2-3	SASRTSGGTDTQY
TRBV4-3	TRBJ1-5	ASSQETGRNQPQH
TRBV18	TRBJ2-7	ASSLLGGTSGTTYEQY
TRBV24-1	TRBJ2-2	ATLHRSNTGELF
TRBV6-1	TRBJ1-4	ASSEAPGFNEKLF
TRBV3-1/TRBV3-2	TRBJ1-4	ASSQVLGRGGEKLF
TRBV19	TRBJ2-3	ASTRQGVETDTQY
TRBV28	TRBJ1-5	ASSNGGRQPQH